This record covers a single T cell receptor beta chain. What this receptor recognizes is not known. Within one base of it there is no much larger clone, and no base qualities were kept. Per the germline V gene, MDHEN is the CDR1 and SYDVKM is the CDR2. V is pruned by 1 base and J by 0 bases, leaving 5 bases of the junction without a gene match. Including cysteine and phenylalanine, the CDR3 has 16 amino acids. The CDR3 DNA has 48 bases and is translated from base 1. The data were taken from a study of chemoradiotherapy in HPV16-positive cancers (dated by TCRdb to between 2021 and 2022). General notes on the study: Candidate HPV-specific T-cell clones and common TCR motifs were defined by functional T-cell assays performed on cells from two HPV16-positive patients. The study set out to ask whether T-cell immunity against the HPV oncoproteins E6 and E7 changes over the course of chemoradiotherapy and whether that immunity affects survival. Next, the candidate HPV-specific TCRs and motifs were followed in TCR repertoires from around 87 patients with HPV-related cancers. Study-wide conclusions, independent of this receptor: Expansion of candidate HPV-specific clones and E7-related TCR motifs was observed in the tumor microenvironment during treatment, whereas no such expansion was observed for non-HPV-specific T cells. In HPV16-positive patients, expansion of HPV-responsive T cells during chemoradiotherapy was found to be associated with improved recurrence-free survival. The functional definition of HPV-specific T cells came from only a couple of HPV16-positive patients, and the survival association was reported for HPV16-positive patients.

Repertoires were sampled repeatedly over the course of chemoradiotherapy so that clonal expansion in the tumor microenvironment could be followed. The library came from the immunoSEQ multiplex PCR assay. In its TCRdb copy, this immuneACCESS table keeps in-frame sequences only and misses some clones. Where compared with another copy, unresolved V genes explain less than half of these, and the others have no known cause. Within this sample are approximately 23,000 clones, with approximately 70% of them counted one time only. Roughly 2.6% of the sample is held by the ten biggest clonotypes. The chain is assembled from TRBV28 and TRBJ2-7; TRBD2 lines up with 8 middle nucleotides. This receptor was obtained from a human donor with HPV-associated anogenital cancer. This sample was taken from a patient who underwent chemoradiotherapy. The DNA reads TGTGCCAGCAGTTTATCGGGGGGGGGAAGCTCCTACGAGCAGTACTTC. Translated, this is CASSLSGGGSSYEQYF.